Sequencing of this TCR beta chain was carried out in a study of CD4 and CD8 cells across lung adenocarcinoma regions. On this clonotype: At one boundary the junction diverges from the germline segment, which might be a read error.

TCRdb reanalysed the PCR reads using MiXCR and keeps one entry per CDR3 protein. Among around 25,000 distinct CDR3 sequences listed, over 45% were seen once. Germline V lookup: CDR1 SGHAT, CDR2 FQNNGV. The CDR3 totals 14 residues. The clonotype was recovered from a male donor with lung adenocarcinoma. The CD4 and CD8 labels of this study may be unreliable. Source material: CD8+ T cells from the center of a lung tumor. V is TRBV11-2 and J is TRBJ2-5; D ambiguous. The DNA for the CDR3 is TGTGTCAGCAGCCGGAGCTTGTACCAAGAGACCCAGTACTTC. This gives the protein CVSSRSLYQETQYF.